This T cell receptor (beta chain) is drawn from a study of T-cell reconstitution after alpha-beta-depleted transplantation in children (dated by TCRdb to the mid-2010s). The study in broad terms: T-cell immune reconstitution after TCRalphabeta/CD19-depleted allogeneic hematopoietic cell transplantation in children was quantitatively tracked in the study by means of TCR repertoire profiling.

As regards this clonotype: Which antigen it targets is not known. Base qualities are missing; no much larger clone stands one base away.

The library was prepared using PCR. Sequencing used an Illumina HiSeq 2500. TCR library preparation used molecular barcoding, with unique molecular identifiers applied to normalize quantification of the TCRbeta repertoire. TCRdb redid the processing of the public reads, applying fastp at Q25 and MiXCR, and retained in-frame beta chains. Entries are consolidated by CDR3 protein sequence, retaining the most common genes and DNA. Within this sample are 380,000 or so distinct CDR3 sequences, with 13% of them counted one time only. Jointly, the top ten make up roughly 4.3% of the sample. Sequences LGHDT (CDR1) and YNNKEL (CDR2) are obtained from the germline V gene (reference sequence). The junction carries 15 bases between V and J, which are trimmed by 4 bases and 0 bases respectively. From the cysteine up to the phenylalanine, the CDR3 has a length of 16 residues. Only the CDR3 DNA is retained, 48 bases long and in frame from the first base.

The sample in question was PBMCs, obtained from the stem cell graft. The sequence is built from TRBV3-1 and TRBJ2-5; perhaps TRBD2 is the D gene, with 6 bases matching. The TCR comes from a human donor who donated a stem cell graft to a child with Fanconi anemia. The CDR3 sequence is CASSLRDSPYQETQYF. The DNA sequence reads TGTGCCAGCAGCCTTCGGGACTCGCCGTACCAAGAGACCCAGTACTTC.